This T cell receptor beta chain derives from a study of neurological immune-mediated disorders. This clonotype was observed many times. Its antigen is unidentified. Findings and limits, study-wide: Multiple sclerosis was found to have the least TCR clonal expansion, below healthy controls, and HTLV-1-associated myelopathy the most.

The cDNA was generated through 5'RACE incorporating 10-nucleotide random UMIs. From 15-18 subjects, each sequencing run yielded over 180 million TCR-beta sequences. TCRdb processed the 5' RACE reads anew with MiXCR; each CDR3 protein has one entry. Among about 23,000 distinct CDR3 sequences listed, about 12% were seen once. 2 million unsorted PBMCs were stored in RNAlater at -80 °C before RNA extraction. The CDR3 contains 13 residues. The V gene end was trimmed by 6 bases and the J gene end by 8 bases; junction bases not matched to a gene: 9. Germline V CDR1 and CDR2: DFQATT, SNEGSKA (reference sequence).

The source material was PBMCs. The gene calls are TRBV20-1 and TRBJ1-4; 7 nucleotides match TRBD1. The source of this sequence is a woman in her fifties or sixties with HTLV-1-associated myelopathy (HAM/TSP). This CDR3 is CSAGKTGREKLFF. CDR3 sequence (DNA): TGCAGTGCGGGAAAGACAGGGCGGGAAAAACTGTTTTTT.